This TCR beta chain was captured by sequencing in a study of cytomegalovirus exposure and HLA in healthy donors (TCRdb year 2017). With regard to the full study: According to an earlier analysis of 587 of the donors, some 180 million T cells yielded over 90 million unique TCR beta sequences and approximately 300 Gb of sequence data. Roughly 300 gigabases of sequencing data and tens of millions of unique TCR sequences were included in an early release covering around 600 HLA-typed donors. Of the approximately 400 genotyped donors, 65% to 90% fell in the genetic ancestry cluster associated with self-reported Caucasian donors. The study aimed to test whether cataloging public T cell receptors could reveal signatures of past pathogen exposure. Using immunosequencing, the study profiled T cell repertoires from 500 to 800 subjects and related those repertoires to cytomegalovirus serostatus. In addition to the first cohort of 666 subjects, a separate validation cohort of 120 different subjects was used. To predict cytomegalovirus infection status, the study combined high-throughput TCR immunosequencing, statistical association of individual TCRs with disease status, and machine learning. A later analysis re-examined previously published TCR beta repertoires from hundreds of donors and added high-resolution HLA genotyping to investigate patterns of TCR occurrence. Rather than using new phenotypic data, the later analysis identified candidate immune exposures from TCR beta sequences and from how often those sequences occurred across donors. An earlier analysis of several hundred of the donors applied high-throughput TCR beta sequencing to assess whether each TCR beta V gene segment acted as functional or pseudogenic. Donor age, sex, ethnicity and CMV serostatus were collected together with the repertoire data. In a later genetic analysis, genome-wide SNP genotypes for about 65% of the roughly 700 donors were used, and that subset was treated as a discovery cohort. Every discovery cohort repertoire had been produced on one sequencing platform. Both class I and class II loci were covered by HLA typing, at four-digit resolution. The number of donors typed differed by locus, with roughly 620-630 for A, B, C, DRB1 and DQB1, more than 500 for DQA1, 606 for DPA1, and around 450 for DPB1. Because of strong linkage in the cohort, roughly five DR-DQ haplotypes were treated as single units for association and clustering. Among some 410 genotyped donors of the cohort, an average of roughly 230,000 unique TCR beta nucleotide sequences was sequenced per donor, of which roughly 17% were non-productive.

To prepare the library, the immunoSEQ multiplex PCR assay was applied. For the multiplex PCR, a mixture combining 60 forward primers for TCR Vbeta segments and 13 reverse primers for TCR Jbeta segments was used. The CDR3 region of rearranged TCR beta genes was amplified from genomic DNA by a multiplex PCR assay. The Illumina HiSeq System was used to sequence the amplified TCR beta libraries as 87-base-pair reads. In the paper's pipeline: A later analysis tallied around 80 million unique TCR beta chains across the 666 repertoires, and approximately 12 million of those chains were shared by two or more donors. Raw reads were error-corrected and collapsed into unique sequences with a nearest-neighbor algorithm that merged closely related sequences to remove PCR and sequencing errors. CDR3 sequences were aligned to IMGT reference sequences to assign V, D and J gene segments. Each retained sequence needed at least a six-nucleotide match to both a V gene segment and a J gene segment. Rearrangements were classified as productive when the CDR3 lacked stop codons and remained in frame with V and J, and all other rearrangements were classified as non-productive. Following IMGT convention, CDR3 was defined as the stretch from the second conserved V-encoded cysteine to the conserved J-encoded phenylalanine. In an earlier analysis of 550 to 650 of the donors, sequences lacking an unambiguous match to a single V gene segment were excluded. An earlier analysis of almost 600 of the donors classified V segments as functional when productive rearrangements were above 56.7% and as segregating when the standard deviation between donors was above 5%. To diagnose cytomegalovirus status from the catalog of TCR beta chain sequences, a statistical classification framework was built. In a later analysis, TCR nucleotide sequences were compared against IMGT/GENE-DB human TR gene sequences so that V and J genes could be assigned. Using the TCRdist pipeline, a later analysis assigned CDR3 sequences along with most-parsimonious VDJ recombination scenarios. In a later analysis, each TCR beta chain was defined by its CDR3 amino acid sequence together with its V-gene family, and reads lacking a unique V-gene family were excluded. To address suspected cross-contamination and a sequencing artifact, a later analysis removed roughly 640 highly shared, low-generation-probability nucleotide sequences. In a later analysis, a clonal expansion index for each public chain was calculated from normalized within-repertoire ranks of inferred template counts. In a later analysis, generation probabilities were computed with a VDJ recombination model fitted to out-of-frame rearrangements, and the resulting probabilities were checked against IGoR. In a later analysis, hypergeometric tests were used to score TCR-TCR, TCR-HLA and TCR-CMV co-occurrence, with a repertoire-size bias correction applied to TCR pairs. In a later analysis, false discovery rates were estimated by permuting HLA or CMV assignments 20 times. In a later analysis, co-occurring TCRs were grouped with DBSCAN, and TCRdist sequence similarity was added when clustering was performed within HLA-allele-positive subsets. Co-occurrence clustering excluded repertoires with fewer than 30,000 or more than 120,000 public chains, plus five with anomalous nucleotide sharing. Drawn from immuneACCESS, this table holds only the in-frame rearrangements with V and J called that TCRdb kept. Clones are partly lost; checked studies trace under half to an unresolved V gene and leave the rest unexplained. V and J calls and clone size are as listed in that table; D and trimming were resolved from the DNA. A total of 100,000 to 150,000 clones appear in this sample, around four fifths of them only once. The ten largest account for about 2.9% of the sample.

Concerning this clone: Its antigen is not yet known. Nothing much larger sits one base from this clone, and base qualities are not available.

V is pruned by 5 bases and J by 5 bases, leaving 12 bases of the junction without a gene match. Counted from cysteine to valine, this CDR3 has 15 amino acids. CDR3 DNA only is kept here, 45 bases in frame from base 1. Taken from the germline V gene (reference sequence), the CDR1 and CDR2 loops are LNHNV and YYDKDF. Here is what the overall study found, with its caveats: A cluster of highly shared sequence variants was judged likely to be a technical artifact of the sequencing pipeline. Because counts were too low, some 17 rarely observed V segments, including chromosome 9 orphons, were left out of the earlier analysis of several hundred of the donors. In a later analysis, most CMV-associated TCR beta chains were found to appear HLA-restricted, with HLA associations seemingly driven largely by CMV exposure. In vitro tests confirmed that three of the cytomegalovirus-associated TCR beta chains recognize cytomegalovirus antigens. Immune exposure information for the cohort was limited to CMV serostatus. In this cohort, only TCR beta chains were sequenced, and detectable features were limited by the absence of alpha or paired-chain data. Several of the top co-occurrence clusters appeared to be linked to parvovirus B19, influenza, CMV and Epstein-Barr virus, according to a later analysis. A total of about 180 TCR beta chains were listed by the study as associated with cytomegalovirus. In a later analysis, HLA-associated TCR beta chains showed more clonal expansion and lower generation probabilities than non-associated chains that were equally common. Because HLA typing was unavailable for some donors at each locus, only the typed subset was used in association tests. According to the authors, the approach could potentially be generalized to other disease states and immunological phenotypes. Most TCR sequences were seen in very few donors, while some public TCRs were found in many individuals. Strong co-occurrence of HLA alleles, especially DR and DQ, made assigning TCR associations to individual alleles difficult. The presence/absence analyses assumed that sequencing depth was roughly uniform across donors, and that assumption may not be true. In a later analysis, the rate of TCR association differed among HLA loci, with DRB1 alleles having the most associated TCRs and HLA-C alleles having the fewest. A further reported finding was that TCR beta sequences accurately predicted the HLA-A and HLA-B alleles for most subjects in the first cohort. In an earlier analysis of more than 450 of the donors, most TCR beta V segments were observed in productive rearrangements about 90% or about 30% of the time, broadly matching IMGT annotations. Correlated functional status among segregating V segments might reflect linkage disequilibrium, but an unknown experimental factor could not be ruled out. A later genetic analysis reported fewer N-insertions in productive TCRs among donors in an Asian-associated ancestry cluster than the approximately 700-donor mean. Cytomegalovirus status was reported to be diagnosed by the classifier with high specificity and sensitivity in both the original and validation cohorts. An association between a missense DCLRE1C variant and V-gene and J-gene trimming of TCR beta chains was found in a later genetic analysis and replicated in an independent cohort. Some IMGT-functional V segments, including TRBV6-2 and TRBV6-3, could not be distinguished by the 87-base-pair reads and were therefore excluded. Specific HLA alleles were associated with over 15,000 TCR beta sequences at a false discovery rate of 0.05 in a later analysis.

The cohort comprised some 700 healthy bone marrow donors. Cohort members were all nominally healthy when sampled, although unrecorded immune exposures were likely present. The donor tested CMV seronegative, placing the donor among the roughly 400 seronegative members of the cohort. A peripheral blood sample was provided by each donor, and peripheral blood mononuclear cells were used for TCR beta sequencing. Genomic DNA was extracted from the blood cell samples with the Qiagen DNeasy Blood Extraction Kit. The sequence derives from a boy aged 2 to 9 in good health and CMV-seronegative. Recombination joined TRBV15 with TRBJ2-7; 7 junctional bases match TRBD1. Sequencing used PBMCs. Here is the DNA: TGTGCCACCAGCCTCGGCCAGGGGGTCGGTGACGAGCAGTACGTC. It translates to CATSLGQGVGDEQYV.